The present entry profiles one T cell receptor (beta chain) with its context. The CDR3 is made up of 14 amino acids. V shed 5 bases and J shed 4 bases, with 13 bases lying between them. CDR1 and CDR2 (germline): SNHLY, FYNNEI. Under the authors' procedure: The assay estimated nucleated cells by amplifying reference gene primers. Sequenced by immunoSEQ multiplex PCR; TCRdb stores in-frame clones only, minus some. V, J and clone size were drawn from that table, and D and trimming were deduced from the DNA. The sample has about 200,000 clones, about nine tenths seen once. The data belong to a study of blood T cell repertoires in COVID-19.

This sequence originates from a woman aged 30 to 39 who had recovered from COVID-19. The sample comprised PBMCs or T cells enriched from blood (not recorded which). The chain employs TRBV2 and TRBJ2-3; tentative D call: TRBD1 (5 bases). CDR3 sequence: CASSRDSPADTQYF. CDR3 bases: TGTGCCAGCAGTCGTGACAGTCCCGCAGATACGCAGTATTTT.